This T cell receptor (beta chain) was identified in a study of blood T cell repertoires in COVID-19. The length of the CDR3 is 15 residues. Germline CDR1 MNHEY, CDR2 SVGEGT. V lost 2 bases, J lost 4 bases, and 5 bases stayed unmatched. Methods used by the authors: Amplifying reference gene primers gave estimates of nucleated cell counts. Sequencing was performed with immunoSEQ multiplex PCR; in TCRdb, only in-frame clones are kept and a portion is missing. V, J and clone size are taken as reported in that table, and D and trimming were inferred from the DNA itself. The sample yields 110,000 or so clones, 85% seen once.

The rearrangement joins TRBV6-2 or TRBV6-3 to TRBJ2-1, with 7 bases matching TRBD1. This clonotype was sampled from a human donor in a cohort sampled during active COVID-19. Input material: peripheral blood. DNA for the CDR3: TGTGCCAGCAGTTACAGCTCGGGACAGTACAATGAGCAGTTCTTC. It yields the protein CASSYSSGQYNEQFF.